This T cell receptor (beta chain) was recorded in a study of post-analysis software for immune sequencing data. On this clonotype itself: Antigen: not known.

Unique molecular identifiers featured in each of the TCR beta cDNA libraries. TCRdb re-called the PCR reads with MiXCR, one entry per CDR3 protein. The sample includes roughly 600,000 distinct CDR3 sequences, around 40% seen only once; the top ten take over 1.5%. Study conclusions and caveats: The study found TRBV5-6, TRBV5-1 and TRBV20-1 among about 5 TRBV segments more frequent in patients than controls.

Germline V gives CDR1 WSHSY, CDR2 SAAADI. This CDR3 comprises 14 residues. Trimming took off 1 base at V and 8 bases at J, with 12 bases between the two ends. The receptor's source is a girl aged 10 to 17 with multiple sclerosis. J is TRBJ2-1 and V is TRBV10-2, with D possibly being TRBD2 (6 bases). The specimen was blood. CDR3 protein: CASSEFVGGDEQFF. CDR3 nucleotide sequence: TGCGCCAGCAGTGAGTTCGTGGGAGGTGATGAGCAGTTCTTC.